The 23 T cell receptor beta chains below were found in one sample sequenced in a study of cytomegalovirus exposure and HLA in healthy donors. The PCR used 60 Vbeta and 13 Jbeta primers. TCRdb's table, derived via immunoSEQ multiplex PCR, lists solely in-frame clones and lacks some. The sample contains roughly 160,000 clones, approximately 81% of which appear only once. The sequencing sample was made of PBMCs. The source is a female donor in good health and CMV-seronegative.

The genes are TRBV18 and TRBJ1-2, with TRBD1 as a possible D gene (5 bases). Germline V gene sequence: CDR1 KGHSH, CDR2 LQKENI. The CDR3 is 11 amino acids. Trimming pared 3 bases from V and 7 bases from J, leaving 6 bases between. In nucleotides, the CDR3 is TGTGCCAGCTCACCCGACAGTGGCTACACCTTC. This encodes CASSPDSGYTF.

The chain links TRBV5-6 to TRBJ1-2; perhaps TRBD1 as D (5 bases). Germline CDR1 is SGHDT and CDR2 is YYEEEE. V was pared by 6 bases and J by 4 bases, with 25 bases between. There are 17 residues in the CDR3. DNA of the CDR3: TGTGCCAGCATCCTTGGGGCCTTAGGTCCCGCCGGCTATGGCTACACCTTC. Its protein is CASILGALGPAGYGYTF. The entire variable domain, with the rest obtained from reference TRBV5-6 and TRBJ1-2, is as follows: DAGVTQSPTHLIKTRGQQVTLRCSPKSGHDTVSWYQQALGQGPQFIFQYYEEEERQRGNFPDRFSGHQFPNYSSELNVNALLLGDSALYLCASILGALGPAGYGYTFGSGTRLTVV.

The chain uses TRBV9 and TRBJ1-3, with 7 nucleotides matching TRBD1. Germline lookup yields CDR1 SGDLS and CDR2 YYNGEE. CDR3 length equals 15 residues. The J segment lost 1 base and the V segment lost 6 bases, leaving 7 bases of the junction unmatched. The CDR3 DNA is TGTGCCAGCACTCAGGGGGAATCGTCTGGAAACACCATATATTTT. It translates to CASTQGESSGNTIYF.

The V call is TRBV29-1, the J call TRBJ2-2; 9 bases agree with TRBD1. V shed 7 bases and J 7 bases; nucleotides not matched to a gene: 4. The V gene's germline CDR1 is SQVTM and CDR2 ANQGSEA. The CDR3 contains 12 residues. The CDR3 DNA reads as TGCAGCGGGGGACAGGGTGGCGGGGAGCTGTTTTTT. This codes for CSGGQGGGELFF.

This clone has a handful of counts. The chain has TRBV19 and TRBJ2-7, with TRBD2 identical over 10 bases. CDR3 length: 15 amino acids. Germline loops: CDR1 LNHDA, CDR2 SQIVND (reference sequence). Trimming removed 9 bases from V and 7 bases from J; junction bases left unmatched: 15. The CDR3 nucleotides read TGTGCCAGCCGTCCTAGCGGGAGAGGTGCGGGGGAGCAGTACTTC. Translating gives CASRPSGRGAGEQYF.

The V call is TRBV18, the J call TRBJ2-1; 8 positions agree with TRBD1. Germline V CDR1 and CDR2: KGHSH, LQKENI. The CDR3 runs 14 residues. V trimming: 2 bases; J trimming: 8 bases; junction bases outside the gene matches: 5. CDR3: CASSPSQGAHEQFF. DNA for the CDR3: TGTGCCAGCTCACCATCTCAGGGGGCCCATGAGCAGTTCTTC. The full variable domain, with the rest looked up from reference TRBV18 and TRBJ2-1, is NAGVMQNPRHLVRRRGQEARLRCSPMKGHSHVYWYRQLPEEGLKFMVYLQKENIIDESGMPKERFSAEFPKEGPSILRIQQVVRGDSAAYFCASSPSQGAHEQFFGPGTRLTVL.

This clone was detected once. V is TRBV18 and J is TRBJ2-3; TRBD2 might be the D (5 bases). Trimming stripped 6 bases from V and 0 bases from J, with 13 bases between. The CDR3 sequence is 15 residues long. The germline V gene has CDR1 KGHSH and CDR2 LQKENI. The CDR3 coding sequence is TGTGCCAGCTCTACCGGGATAATGAGCACAGATACGCAGTATTTT. Translating it yields CASSTGIMSTDTQYF.

V gene TRBV18 combines with J gene TRBJ2-5; 9 nucleotides agree with TRBD2. Germline V gene sequence: CDR1 KGHSH, CDR2 LQKENI. The CDR3 is 16 residues long. With V trimmed by 3 bases and J by 0 bases, 5 bases remained unmatched. CDR3 DNA: TGTGCCAGCTCACCCAGGGCTAGCGGGGACCAAGAGACCCAGTACTTC. Translation: CASSPRASGDQETQYF.

The genes are TRBV4-1 and TRBJ1-5; weak D call: TRBD1 (5 bases). This CDR3 contains 17 residues. V shed 0 bases and J shed 0 bases, with 12 bases lying between them. Germline assignment: CDR1 MGHRA and CDR2 YSYEKL. The DNA for the CDR3 is TGCGCCAGCAGCCAAGAGGGGGGATCCTATAGCAATCAGCCCCAGCATTTT. Translated, it gives CASSQEGGSYSNQPQHF.

This chain joins TRBV29-1 and TRBJ1-5; TRBD1 might be the D (5 bases). This CDR3 has 13 amino acids. Germline CDR1 SQVTM, CDR2 ANQGSEA. Trimming stripped 4 bases from V and 2 bases from J, with 9 bases between. The CDR3 DNA is TGCAGCGTTGGGGGAGGGGGCAATCAGCCCCAGCATTTT. It encodes CSVGGGGNQPQHF.

This clone was counted a few times. The chain recombines TRBV19 with TRBJ2-2, with TRBD2 identical over 9 bases. Germline loops: CDR1 LNHDA, CDR2 SQIVND (reference sequence). The CDR3 runs to 18 residues. Unmatched junction bases numbered 19, after V lost 7 bases and J lost 7 bases. The CDR3 region is CASNPSGLAGTRGGELFF. In DNA, the CDR3 is TGTGCCAGTAACCCTAGTGGGCTAGCGGGGACGCGGGGCGGGGAGCTGTTTTTT.

This clone was seen more than once but under ten times. The chain joins TRBV7-2 to TRBJ2-5; 7 nucleotides agree with TRBD1. The trim removed 5 bases at V and 2 bases at J, leaving 8 bases unmatched. Germline lookup yields CDR1 SGHTA and CDR2 FQGNSA. The CDR3 sequence is 15 residues long. The CDR3 DNA reads TGTGCCAGCAGCCTAAGGTACAGGGGACAAGAGACCCAGTACTTC. Its protein is CASSLRYRGQETQYF.

In its sample, this clone was seen once. V is TRBV4-3 and J is TRBJ2-3, with 8 bases lining up with TRBD2. V dropped 1 base and J dropped 7; count of bases not matched to a gene: 13. The CDR3 is 17 amino acids. Germline V lookup: CDR1 LGHNA, CDR2 YSLEER. The CDR3 nucleotides are TGCGCCAGCAGCCAAGGGGCCTCGGCGGGAGGAGGGTATACGCAGTATTTT. This translates into CASSQGASAGGGYTQYF.

The chain has TRBV4-1 and TRBJ2-7, with 9 nucleotides matching TRBD2. V lost 1 base to trimming and J lost 5 bases; unmatched junction nucleotides: 9. This CDR3 has 16 amino acids. Germline values: CDR1 MGHRA, CDR2 YSYEKL. CDR3 nucleotide sequence: TGCGCCAGCAGCCAAGGTCCTAGCGGGGCGCCGAACGAGCAGTACTTC. As protein: CASSQGPSGAPNEQYF.

The chain employs TRBV4-2 and TRBJ1-2; 8 nucleotides align to TRBD1. The germline gives CDR1 LGHNA, CDR2 YNFKEQ. The CDR3 runs 16 residues. V gave up 2 bases and J gave up 8 bases; unmatched junction bases: 13. CDR3 loop: CASSQTLEDREEGYTF. The CDR3 DNA follows: TGTGCCAGCAGCCAAACACTAGAGGACAGGGAGGAGGGCTACACCTTC.

This clone was picked up a small number of times. The chain recombines TRBV7-9 with TRBJ1-2; D gene unclear. Germline V gene sequence: CDR1 SEHNR, CDR2 FQNEAQ (reference sequence). The CDR3 sequence is 13 residues long. The ends were cut back, 2 bases at V and 6 bases at J, with 10 bases in the middle. CDR3 sequence reads: CASSLNGPDGYTF. As DNA, the CDR3 is TGTGCCAGCAGCTTAAACGGTCCTGATGGCTACACCTTC.

The genes are TRBV27 and TRBJ2-1; D is perhaps TRBD2 (5 bases). From germline, CDR1 is MNHEY and CDR2 SMNVEV (reference sequence). There are 15 residues in the CDR3. V lost 3 bases, J lost 1 base, and 10 bases lay in between. CDR3 in DNA: TGTGCCAGCAGTTTGAGCGGTAATTCCTACAATGAGCAGTTCTTC. It is translated as CASSLSGNSYNEQFF.

The V gene is TRBV5-1, the J gene TRBJ2-2, with 11 bases fitting TRBD2. The CDR3 is 17 residues long. Trimming cost V 2 bases and J 8 bases; bases outside gene matches: 11. Germline CDR1 is SGHRS and CDR2 is YFSETQ. CDR3 region: CASSLTSGSRPGGELFF. CDR3 bases: TGCGCCAGCAGCTTAACTAGCGGGAGTCGGCCGGGGGGGGAGCTGTTTTTT.

There are a few counts of this clone. The rearrangement joins TRBV7-9 to TRBJ2-1; D may be TRBD1 (6 bases). CDR1 and CDR2 (germline): SEHNR, FQNEAQ (reference sequence). CDR3 length: 15 residues. V was clipped by 6 bases and J by 5 bases, with 17 bases between them. This chain's CDR3 is CASSPLRSGDNEQFF. CDR3 bases: TGTGCCAGCAGTCCCCTAAGGTCAGGGGACAATGAGCAGTTCTTC.

V gene TRBV4-1 combines with J gene TRBJ2-7, with TRBD1 identical over 10 bases. Unmatched junction bases numbered 10, after V lost 1 base and J lost 4 bases. This CDR3 has 17 amino acids. CDR1 MGHRA and CDR2 YSYEKL come from the germline V gene. The CDR3 sequence: CASSQGGPGQGRYEQYF. The CDR3, as DNA: TGCGCCAGCAGCCAAGGGGGGCCGGGACAGGGGCGTTACGAGCAGTACTTC.

The table lists this clone with a few counts. V gene TRBV7-9 combines with J gene TRBJ2-1; 9 bases line up with TRBD2. V shed 8 bases and J 7 bases; nucleotides not matched to a gene: 24. CDR1 and CDR2 (germline): SEHNR, FQNEAQ (reference sequence). This CDR3 region has 19 residues. The CDR3 sequence is CASPPPGGRALRAGNEQFF. The CDR3 DNA follows: TGTGCCAGCCCTCCCCCCGGCGGGAGGGCCCTGAGGGCGGGGAATGAGCAGTTCTTC.

Comments on this clone: Germline and junction disagree at one end, which may indicate a read error. This chain links TRBV7-9 with TRBJ2-1; D is undetermined. CDR3 length: 11 residues. Germline V gene sequence: CDR1 SEHNR, CDR2 FQNEAQ (reference sequence). The CDR3 DNA reads TGTGCCAGCAGCTCCAACAATGAGCAGTTCTTC. This sequence encodes CASSSNNEQFF.

The chain links TRBV7-9 to TRBJ1-3; the D is unclear. Germline CDR1 is SEHNR and CDR2 is FQNEAQ (reference sequence). The CDR3 runs 15 residues. The V gene lost 6 bases and the J gene lost 3 bases, with 15 bases spanning the gap. The CDR3 nucleotides are TGTGCCAGCAGACCCCAGGCTATGAGTGGAAACACCATATATTTT. Protein product: CASRPQAMSGNTIYF.